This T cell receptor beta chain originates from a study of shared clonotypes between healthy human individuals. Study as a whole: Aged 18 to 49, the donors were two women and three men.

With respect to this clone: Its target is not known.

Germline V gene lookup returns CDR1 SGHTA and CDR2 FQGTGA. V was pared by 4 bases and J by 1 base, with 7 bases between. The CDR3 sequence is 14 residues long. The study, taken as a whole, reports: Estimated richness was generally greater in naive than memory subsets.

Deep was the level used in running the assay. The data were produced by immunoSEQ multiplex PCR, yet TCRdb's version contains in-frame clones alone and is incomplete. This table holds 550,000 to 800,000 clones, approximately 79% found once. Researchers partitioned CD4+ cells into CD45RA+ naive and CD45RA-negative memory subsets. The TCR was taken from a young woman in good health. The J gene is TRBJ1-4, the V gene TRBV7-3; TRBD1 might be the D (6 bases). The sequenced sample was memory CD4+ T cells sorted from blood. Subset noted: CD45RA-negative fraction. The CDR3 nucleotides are TGTGCCAGCAGCTGGACAGAAACTAATGAAAAACTGTTTTTT. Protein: CASSWTETNEKLFF.